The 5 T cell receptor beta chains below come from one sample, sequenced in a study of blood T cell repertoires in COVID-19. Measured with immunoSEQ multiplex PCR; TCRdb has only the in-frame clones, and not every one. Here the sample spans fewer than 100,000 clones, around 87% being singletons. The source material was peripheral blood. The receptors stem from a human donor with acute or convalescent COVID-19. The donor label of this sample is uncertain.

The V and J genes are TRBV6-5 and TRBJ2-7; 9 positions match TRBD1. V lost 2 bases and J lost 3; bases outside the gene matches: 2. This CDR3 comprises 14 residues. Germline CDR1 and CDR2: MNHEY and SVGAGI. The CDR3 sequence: CASSYGDRVYEQYF. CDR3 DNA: TGTGCCAGCAGTTACGGGGACAGGGTCTACGAGCAGTACTTC.

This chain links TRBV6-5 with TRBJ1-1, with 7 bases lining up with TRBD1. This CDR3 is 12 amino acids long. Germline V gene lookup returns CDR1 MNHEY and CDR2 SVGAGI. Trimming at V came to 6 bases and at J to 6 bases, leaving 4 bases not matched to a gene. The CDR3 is CASSPTGPEAFF. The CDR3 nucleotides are TGTGCCAGCAGCCCGACAGGGCCTGAAGCTTTCTTT.

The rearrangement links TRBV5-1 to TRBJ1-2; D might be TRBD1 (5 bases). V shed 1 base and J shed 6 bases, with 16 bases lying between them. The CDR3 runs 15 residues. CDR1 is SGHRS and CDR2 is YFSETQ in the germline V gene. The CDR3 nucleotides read TGCGCCAGCAGCTTGTCGGGGGTCCCAGAGCATGGCTACACCTTC. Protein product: CASSLSGVPEHGYTF.

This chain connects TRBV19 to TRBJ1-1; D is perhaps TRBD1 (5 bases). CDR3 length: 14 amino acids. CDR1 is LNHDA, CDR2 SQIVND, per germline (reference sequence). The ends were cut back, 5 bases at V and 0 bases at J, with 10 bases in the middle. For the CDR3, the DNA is TGTGCCAGTAGTCACAGGCCAATGAACACTGAAGCTTTCTTT. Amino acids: CASSHRPMNTEAFF.

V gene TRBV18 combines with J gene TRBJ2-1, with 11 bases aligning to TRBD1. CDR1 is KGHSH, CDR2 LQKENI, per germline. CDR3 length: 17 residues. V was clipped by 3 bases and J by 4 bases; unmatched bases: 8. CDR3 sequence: CASSPRPGTGGYNEQFF. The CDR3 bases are TGTGCCAGCTCACCTCGACCCGGGACAGGGGGTTACAATGAGCAGTTCTTC.